These T cell receptor beta chains were read from a single sample in a study of radiation and T cells in renal cell carcinoma. Profiled with immunoSEQ multiplex PCR; TCRdb holds only in-frame clones, not every one. The data hold some 10,000 clones, with over 50% observed a single time. Sequenced here: tumor tissue, sampled from a patient whose treatment was nephrectomy without radiotherapy. These receptor sequences come from a man aged 40-55 years with renal cell carcinoma. The CDR3 runs from the conserved cysteine through the conserved F or W. A D gene is named only where the DNA matches it firmly. Some rows mark clone size as missing; the rest say once, few, many or name a class of expanded clone.

D gene	J gene	clone size	V gene	CDR3 protein	CDR3 DNA
TRBD1	TRBJ1-5	few	TRBV28	CASSLGQGYRQPQHF	TGTGCCAGCAGTCTTGGACAGGGTTATCGTCAGCCCCAGCATTTT
TRBD1	TRBJ1-2	NA	TRBV29-1	CSVEGGQGESGYTF	TGCAGCGTTGAAGGGGGGCAGGGGGAGAGTGGCTACACCTTC
TRBD2	TRBJ2-5	NA	TRBV11-2	CASRREAGTETQYF	TGTGCCAGCAGACGCGAAGCGGGAACCGAGACCCAGTACTTC
NA	TRBJ2-4	NA	TRBV29-1	CSVFLLAKNIQYF	TGCAGCGTTTTCCTATTAGCCAAAAACATTCAGTACTTC
TRBD2	TRBJ2-7	NA	TRBV7-3	CASSPRLAGVLEQYF	TGTGCCAGCAGCCCACGACTAGCGGGAGTCCTCGAGCAGTACTTC
TRBD1	TRBJ2-3	NA	TRBV4-2	CASSPRQGQDTQYF	TGTGCCAGCAGCCCACGACAGGGGCAAGATACGCAGTATTTT
NA	TRBJ2-1	NA	TRBV12-5	CASGYYNEQFF	TGTGCTAGTGGTTACTACAATGAGCAGTTCTTC
TRBD1	TRBJ2-2	NA	TRBV19	CASRGPANTGELFF	TGTGCCAGCAGGGGGCCCGCGAACACCGGGGAGCTGTTTTTT
NA	TRBJ2-2	NA	TRBV7-9	CASSFSRGSASPELFF	TGTGCCAGCAGCTTTTCCAGGGGATCCGCCTCGCCGGAGCTGTTTTTT
TRBD2	TRBJ2-2	NA	TRBV9	CASSPPSGRNTGELFF	TGTGCCAGCAGCCCCCCTAGCGGGAGGAACACCGGGGAGCTGTTTTTT
NA	TRBJ2-4	NA	TRBV9	CASSGQDLLAKNIQYF	TGTGCCAGCAGCGGACAGGACTTACTAGCCAAAAACATTCAGTACTTC
NA	TRBJ1-2	once	TRBV30	CAWRRGGYTF	TGTGCCTGGAGACGCGGTGGCTACACCTTC
NA	TRBJ2-1	NA	TRBV9	CASSVEDEQFF	TGTGCCAGCAGCGTAGAGGATGAGCAGTTCTTC
NA	TRBJ1-1	medium-sized	TRBV5-1	CASSSQVSTEAFF	TGCGCCAGCAGCTCGCAGGTGAGCACTGAAGCTTTCTTT
NA	TRBJ2-5	NA	TRBV4-1	CASSQEVRVRETQYF	TGCGCCAGCAGCCAAGAAGTAAGGGTCAGGGAGACCCAGTACTTC
NA	TRBJ1-2	NA	TRBV6-5	CASSYVRQYGYTF	TGTGCCAGCAGTTACGTCAGACAATATGGCTACACCTTC
TRBD2	TRBJ2-7	few	TRBV5-4	CASSLMGRGVSYEQYF	TGTGCCAGCAGCTTGATGGGGAGGGGAGTCTCCTACGAGCAGTACTTC
TRBD1	TRBJ1-2	NA	TRBV28	CASRSGTGQNGYTF	TGTGCCAGCAGGTCCGGGACAGGGCAGAATGGCTACACCTTC
NA	TRBJ1-1	medium-sized	TRBV7-2	CASSLASGTEAFF	TGTGCCAGCAGCTTAGCATCGGGGACTGAAGCTTTCTTT
NA	TRBJ2-7	NA	TRBV5-6	CASSRYNSYEQYF	TGTGCCAGCAGCCGCTATAACTCCTACGAGCAGTACTTC
NA	TRBJ2-5	few	TRBV2	CASSQPGRGETQYF	TGTGCCAGCAGCCAACCGGGACGAGGTGAGACCCAGTACTTC
NA	TRBJ1-2	NA	TRBV7-8	CASSPFEGSNGYTF	TGTGCCAGCAGCCCATTCGAGGGATCGAATGGCTACACCTTC
TRBD1	TRBJ2-2	medium-sized	TRBV5-3	CARSRTGPNTGELFF	TGTGCCAGAAGCAGGACAGGGCCGAACACCGGGGAGCTGTTTTTT
TRBD2	TRBJ2-1	NA	TRBV7-6	CASSPRLAGDDNEQFF	TGTGCCAGCAGCCCCCGACTAGCGGGGGATGACAATGAGCAGTTCTTC
NA	TRBJ1-1	few	TRBV10-3	CAIAMNTEAFF	TGTGCCATCGCGATGAACACTGAAGCTTTCTTT
NA	TRBJ2-1	NA	TRBV5-1	CASSLASVGYNEQFF	TGCGCCAGCAGCTTGGCTTCGGTGGGCTACAATGAGCAGTTCTTC
TRBD2	TRBJ2-1	few	TRBV6-1	CASTTEWGLSDEQFF	TGTGCCAGCACCACTGAGTGGGGACTATCGGATGAGCAGTTCTTC
NA	TRBJ2-1	few	TRBV11-3	CASSYNEQFF	TGTGCCAGCAGCTACAATGAGCAGTTCTTC
NA	TRBJ2-2	NA	TRBV20-1	CSARDLRELFF	TGCAGTGCTAGGGATCTCCGGGAGCTGTTTTTT
TRBD1	TRBJ2-7	NA	TRBV6-6	CASSYQGEMDEQYF	TGTGCCAGCAGTTACCAGGGGGAGATGGACGAGCAGTACTTC
TRBD1	TRBJ2-7	few	TRBV5-1	CASSLRSATGTGDYEQYF	TGCGCCAGCAGCTTGCGATCTGCAACCGGGACAGGGGACTACGAGCAGTACTTC
NA	TRBJ2-5	NA	TRBV11-3	CASSLRGQKNWKTQYF	TGTGCCAGCAGCTTGCGGGGCCAGAAAAATTGGAAGACCCAGTACTTC
NA	TRBJ2-2	NA	TRBV27	CASAATGNTGELFF	TGTGCCAGTGCTGCTACAGGGAACACCGGGGAGCTGTTTTTT
NA	TRBJ1-1	NA	TRBV6-4	CASSDQADTEAFF	TGTGCCAGCAGTGACCAAGCGGACACTGAAGCTTTCTTT
NA	TRBJ2-3	NA	TRBV10-3	CAISRDSDTDTQYF	TGTGCCATCAGCCGGGATTCTGACACAGATACGCAGTATTTT
NA	TRBJ1-3	NA	TRBV30	CAWNTGTSGNTIYF	TGTGCCTGGAATACAGGGACCTCTGGAAACACCATATATTTT
NA	TRBJ2-1	medium-sized	TRBV11-2	CASSFWAGLRDEQFF	TGTGCCAGCAGCTTTTGGGCAGGGTTACGGGATGAGCAGTTCTTC
NA	TRBJ2-1	NA	TRBV5-1	CASSLVAGNEQFF	TGCGCCAGCAGCTTGGTGGCGGGGAATGAGCAGTTCTTC
NA	TRBJ2-5	NA	TRBV30	CAWSVDSRRGTQYF	TGTGCCTGGAGTGTTGACTCCCGCAGGGGGACCCAGTACTTC
NA	TRBJ1-1	NA	TRBV2	CASSERGAGTGPGF	TGTGCCAGCAGTGAAAGGGGTGCGGGAACAGGGCCCGGGTTT
NA	TRBJ2-7	NA	TRBV6-6	CASSLDPSGEQYF	TGTGCCAGCAGCTTAGACCCAAGTGGAGAGCAGTACTTC
TRBD2	TRBJ2-3	NA	TRBV30	CAWAGLAGFTDTQYF	TGTGCCTGGGCTGGACTAGCGGGATTCACAGATACGCAGTATTTT
NA	TRBJ2-7	NA	TRBV28	CASSLSIAYEQYF	TGTGCCAGCAGTCTCTCTATAGCCTACGAGCAGTACTTC
NA	TRBJ2-1	NA	TRBV29-1	CSVRGAGVTYNEQFF	TGCAGCGTTAGGGGCGCAGGGGTGACCTACAATGAGCAGTTCTTC
TRBD1	TRBJ2-7	NA	TRBV7-9	CASSLTWTGSEQYF	TGTGCCAGCAGCTTAACTTGGACAGGCTCCGAGCAGTACTTC
NA	TRBJ1-5	NA	TRBV7-2	CASSLGDSGNQPQHF	TGTGCCAGCAGCTTAGGGGACTCAGGCAATCAGCCCCAGCATTTT
NA	TRBJ1-1	NA	TRBV9	CASSQTVNTEAFF	TGTGCCAGCAGCCAGACGGTTAACACTGAAGCTTTCTTT
NA	TRBJ2-1	medium-sized	TRBV7-9	CASSLGLNYNEQFF	TGTGCCAGCAGCTTAGGCTTAAACTACAATGAGCAGTTCTTC
NA	TRBJ2-6	NA	TRBV15	CATSRDQRFSGANVLTF	TGTGCCACCAGCAGAGATCAGAGATTCTCTGGGGCCAACGTCCTGACTTTC
TRBD1	TRBJ2-5	NA	TRBV7-9	CASSLGDRGLRETQYF	TGTGCCAGCAGTCTGGGGGACAGGGGGCTTCGGGAGACCCAGTACTTC
NA	TRBJ1-1	few	TRBV2	CASFRDLNTEAFF	TGTGCCAGCTTTAGGGACTTGAACACTGAAGCTTTCTTT
NA	TRBJ2-1	NA	TRBV7-9	CASSRKGQFF	TGTGCCAGCAGCCGTAAGGGGCAGTTCTTC